Below, 26 T cell receptor beta chains from the same sample are listed, as sequenced in a study of beta chain features in type 1 diabetes. What these receptors recognize is not known. Findings and caveats of the study: Shortening of TCRB CDR3s, moderate but significant, appeared in all four CD4+ subsets of Type 1 diabetes patients.

The entirety of the isolated RNA underwent reverse transcription, so expressed TCRB transcripts were sequenced. Repertoires were generated with immunoSEQ multiplex PCR, while TCRdb's copy carries only in-frame clones and drops some. The repertoire holds 150,000 to 200,000 clones, 8.5% to 10% seen once, with roughly 0.7% in the top ten. Sample: central memory CD4+ T cells from blood. The source is a woman aged 25-40 years with type 1 diabetes.

This clone was picked up many times. This rearrangement joins TRBV7-3 to TRBJ2-7; possibly TRBD1 for D (5 bases). V was trimmed by 2 bases and J by 2 bases, leaving 13 bases between them. CDR3 size: 15 residues. Looked up from germline, CDR1 is SGHTA and CDR2 is FQGTGA. The CDR3 here is CASSLGWTPPYEQYF. The CDR3, as DNA: TGTGCCAGCAGCTTAGGGTGGACACCGCCCTACGAGCAGTACTTC.

This chain joins TRBV7-9 and TRBJ1-2, with 7 bases matching TRBD1. Germline V gene data show CDR1 as SEHNR and CDR2 as FQNEAQ (reference sequence). Trimming at V came to 5 bases and at J to 2 bases, leaving 2 bases not matched to a gene. The CDR3 loop spans 13 amino acids. This CDR3 reads CASSLGQNYGYTF. The CDR3, as DNA: TGTGCCAGCAGCCTGGGACAGAACTATGGCTACACCTTC.

In this sample, this clone turned up a few times. The rearrangement links TRBV5-4 to TRBJ2-1, with D possibly matching TRBD2 (6 bases). This CDR3 comprises 15 residues. Germline CDR1 is SGHNT and CDR2 is YYREEE (reference sequence). Trimming removed 4 bases from V and 5 bases from J, with 16 bases in between. CDR3 nucleotide sequence: TGTGCCAGCAGCCCCACCGGGACTTCCGACAATGAGCAGTTCTTC. It codes for CASSPTGTSDNEQFF.

This clone has a handful of counts. The rearrangement links TRBV23-1 to TRBJ2-3, with TRBD1 matching 9 bases. TRBV23-1 is flagged as an ORF with uncertain function. Trimming took 4 bases from V and 2 from J; bases not matched to a gene: 10. The CDR3 length is 17 residues. The CDR3 is CASSPRTGEGPTDTQYF. The CDR3 DNA follows: TGCGCCAGCAGTCCCCGGACAGGGGAGGGCCCCACAGATACGCAGTATTTT.

The V and J genes are TRBV6-5 and TRBJ2-7; 7 bases are shared with TRBD1. CDR3 length equals 14 residues. Germline V gene sequence: CDR1 MNHEY, CDR2 SVGAGI. V gave up 5 bases and J gave up 6 bases; unmatched junction bases: 10. As DNA, the CDR3 is TGTGCCAGCAGTGGACAGGCCAGGGCTTCCGAGCAGTACTTC. Its protein product is CASSGQARASEQYF.

The genes are TRBV9 and TRBJ2-7; D may be TRBD2 (6 bases). Germline CDR1 SGDLS, CDR2 YYNGEE. V gave up 4 bases and J gave up 5 bases, with 13 bases separating them. This CDR3 is 13 amino acids long. CDR3 sequence reads: CASSLRRDHEQYF. The CDR3 nucleotides are TGTGCCAGCAGCCTCCGGCGGGACCACGAGCAGTACTTC. The full variable domain, its missing parts supplied by reference TRBV9 and TRBJ2-7, is DSGVTQTPKHLITATGQRVTLRCSPRSGDLSVYWYQQSLDQGLQFLIQYYNGEERAKGNILERFSAQQFPDLHSELNLSSLELGDSALYFCASSLRRDHEQYFGPGTRLTVT.

V usage is TRBV10-3 and J usage is TRBJ2-3; D gene unclear. Germline values: CDR1 ENHRY, CDR2 SYGVKD. V shed 7 bases and J shed 0 bases, with 11 bases lying between them. This CDR3 is 14 amino acids long. The CDR3 protein is CAIKPPSSTDTQYF. The CDR3 region has the DNA TGTGCCATCAAGCCGCCGAGTAGCACAGATACGCAGTATTTT.

Only a few counts were recorded for this clone. CDR3 sequence (DNA): TGTGCCAGCCGGGACAGTAGGGCTCGAGAGCAGTACTTC. It codes for CASRDSRAREQYF. The chain uses TRBV28 and TRBJ2-7; the match to TRBD1 covers 7 bases. The CDR3 is 13 amino acids. Germline CDR1 reads MDHEN; CDR2 reads SYDVKM. Trimming removed 8 bases from V and 7 bases from J; junction bases left unmatched: 11.

This clone was found a few times. This chain's CDR3 is CATTGGLGTEAFF. The CDR3 DNA reads TGTGCCACGACAGGGGGCTTGGGCACTGAAGCTTTCTTT. The J gene is TRBJ1-1, the V gene TRBV10-3; 10 bases map to TRBD1. The trim removed 10 bases at V and 4 bases at J, leaving 6 bases unmatched. The CDR3 spans 13 residues. Germline V gene data show CDR1 as ENHRY and CDR2 as SYGVKD.

This clone was recorded a few times. The chain is built from TRBV6-1 and TRBJ2-1; D ambiguous. The CDR3 covers 15 residues. V lost 2 bases and J 6 bases, leaving 14 bases between the germline ends. CDR1 is MNHNS and CDR2 is SASEGT in the germline V gene. The CDR3 bases are TGTGCCAGCAGTGAATCAGGTATGAAGTCCAATGAGCAGTTCTTC. It encodes CASSESGMKSNEQFF.

J is TRBJ1-2 and V is TRBV5-1; D unresolved. V lost 4 bases and J lost 6, with 16 bases in between. The CDR3 runs to 14 residues. Germline assignment: CDR1 SGHRS and CDR2 YFSETQ. CDR3 DNA sequence: TGCGCCAGCAGCCGGCCTCCCGGGAATGATGGCTACACCTTC. It translates to CASSRPPGNDGYTF.

This clone has more than one count but fewer than ten. The V gene is TRBV25-1, the J gene TRBJ2-5, with TRBD2 matching over 11 bases. The CDR3 has 16 residues. Looked up from germline, CDR1 is MGHDK and CDR2 is SYGVNS. The V segment lost 3 bases and the J segment 2 bases; nucleotides outside the gene matches: 5. DNA of the CDR3: TGTGCCAGCAGTGATGGGACTAGCGGCACACAAGAGACCCAGTACTTC. Residues: CASSDGTSGTQETQYF.

This chain links TRBV29-1 with TRBJ2-5; TRBD1 matches at 9 bases. Germline V gene lookup returns CDR1 SQVTM and CDR2 ANQGSEA. CDR3 size: 13 residues. V lost 7 bases and J lost 5; bases outside the gene matches: 8. The CDR3 sequence is CSAHYRGRETQYF. CDR3 in DNA: TGCAGCGCACATTACAGGGGGCGGGAGACCCAGTACTTC.

V usage is TRBV18 and J usage is TRBJ1-2; the D gene is possibly TRBD1 (5 bases). This CDR3 has 18 amino acids. Germline lookup yields CDR1 KGHSH and CDR2 LQKENI. Trimming cost V 3 bases and J 3 bases, with 23 bases left between them. The CDR3 DNA reads TGTGCCAGCTCACCGGTCCCGGGCAGGGCAGGCGGGGACTATGGCTACACCTTC. It is translated as CASSPVPGRAGGDYGYTF.

This clone was found a few times. The CDR3 sequence is CAIRGNEKLFF. CDR3 sequence (DNA): TGTGCCATCAGGGGCAATGAAAAACTGTTTTTT. V usage is TRBV10-3 and J usage is TRBJ1-4, with unresolved D. Per the germline V gene, CDR1 is ENHRY and CDR2 is SYGVKD. The CDR3 length is 11 residues. V was trimmed by 6 bases and J by 5 bases, leaving 4 bases between them.

The genes are TRBV27 and TRBJ1-5; D is unresolved. Looked up from germline, CDR1 is MNHEY and CDR2 is SMNVEV (reference sequence). The CDR3 extends over 15 amino acids. The V and J ends lost 2 bases and 4 bases respectively, with 12 bases between them. CDR3 sequence reads: CASSLGGGVNQPQHF. The CDR3 region has the DNA TGTGCCAGCAGTTTAGGTGGCGGAGTAAATCAGCCCCAGCATTTT.

This clone has a count of ten or more. The V call is TRBV2, the J call TRBJ2-1, with 7 bases fitting TRBD2. The germline CDR1 and CDR2 sequences are SNHLY and FYNNEI. This CDR3 spans 13 amino acids. The junction had 8 bases not matched to a gene; V was cut back by 8 bases and J by 7 bases. The CDR3 sequence: CASSREGRNEQFF. In DNA form, the CDR3 reads TGTGCCAGCTCCAGGGAGGGCCGGAATGAGCAGTTCTTC.

This clone was detected a few times. The genes are TRBV11-1 and TRBJ2-7; TRBD1 matches 7 bases. The germline V gene encodes CDR1 SGHAT and CDR2 FQDESV (reference sequence). V lost 6 bases, J lost 2 bases, and 10 bases stayed unmatched. The CDR3 has 15 amino acids. CDR3 residues: CASSLRQGMAYEQYF. The CDR3 DNA is TGTGCCAGCAGTTTACGACAGGGAATGGCCTACGAGCAGTACTTC.

The chain uses TRBV5-4 and TRBJ2-1; 7 bases line up with TRBD2. The CDR3 is made up of 14 amino acids. Looked up from germline, CDR1 is SGHNT and CDR2 is YYREEE (reference sequence). V trimming: 6 bases; J trimming: 7 bases; junction bases outside the gene matches: 10. CDR3 protein: CASNQPGAGNEQFF. For the CDR3, the DNA is TGTGCCAGCAATCAACCTGGAGCGGGAAATGAGCAGTTCTTC.

The chain combines TRBV6-5 with TRBJ1-1; 8 nucleotides agree with TRBD1. The CDR3 has 14 amino acids. Trimming cost V 6 bases and J 3 bases; bases outside gene matches: 6. Germline values: CDR1 MNHEY, CDR2 SVGAGI. The CDR3: CASSRQGPDTEAFF. The CDR3, as DNA: TGTGCCAGCAGCAGACAGGGGCCTGACACTGAAGCTTTCTTT.

V usage is TRBV5-5 and J usage is TRBJ2-1; 10 bases line up with TRBD1. J lost 4 bases, V lost 3 bases, and 4 bases had no gene match. This CDR3 contains 15 residues. The germline CDR1 and CDR2 sequences are SGHKS and YYEKEE (reference sequence). The CDR3 spells CASSSEGQGYNEQFF. CDR3 DNA sequence: TGTGCCAGCAGCTCAGAGGGACAGGGGTACAATGAGCAGTTCTTC.

The rearrangement joins TRBV5-1 to TRBJ2-3; 9 nucleotides line up with TRBD1. J lost 1 base, V lost 3 bases, and 0 bases had no gene match. CDR3 length: 14 amino acids. The germline CDR1 and CDR2 sequences are SGHRS and YFSETQ. CDR3 region: CASSWTGGTDTQYF. As DNA, the CDR3 is TGCGCCAGCAGCTGGACAGGGGGCACAGATACGCAGTATTTT.

This clone was observed a few times. J is TRBJ2-3 and V is TRBV2; D uncertain. This CDR3 spans 14 amino acids. V was clipped by 2 bases and J by 0 bases, with 6 bases between them. CDR1 is SNHLY, CDR2 FYNNEI, per germline. The CDR3 here is CASSETRSTDTQYF. CDR3 in DNA: TGTGCCAGCAGTGAAACGAGGAGCACAGATACGCAGTATTTT.

This clone was counted a few times. The V and J genes are TRBV11-3 and TRBJ1-1, with 11 nucleotides matching TRBD1. Germline V gene sequence: CDR1 SGHNT, CDR2 YENEEA. The trim removed 6 bases at V and 0 bases at J, leaving 6 bases unmatched. The CDR3 length is 16 residues. CDR3 coding DNA: TGTGCCAGCAGTCGGGGACAGGGGGGTATGAACACTGAAGCTTTCTTT. Its translation: CASSRGQGGMNTEAFF.

The sample holds a few counts of this clone. The gene calls are TRBV2 and TRBJ2-5, with D maybe TRBD1 (5 bases). Germline lookup yields CDR1 SNHLY and CDR2 FYNNEI. The CDR3 length is 12 residues. Trimming removed 10 bases at V and 4 bases at J, with 13 bases between. The CDR3 region has the DNA TGTGCCACTGGGGCGCTGGGAGAGACCCAGTACTTC. Encoded protein: CATGALGETQYF.

Many counts were recorded for this clone. The same CDR3 also results from other DNA sequences found in this sample. The V gene is TRBV19, the J gene TRBJ2-1; the D gene is possibly TRBD1 (6 bases). Germline CDR1 and CDR2: LNHDA and SQIVND (reference sequence). The V gene lost 6 bases and the J gene lost 4 bases, with 10 bases spanning the gap. There are 13 residues in the CDR3. For the CDR3, the DNA is TGTGCCAGTAGCCCCAGGGGATACAATGAGCAGTTCTTC. Translating gives CASSPRGYNEQFF.